The subject of this entry is one T cell receptor (beta chain). This entry belongs to a study of blood T cell repertoires in COVID-19. As for the study in general: From the United States, Italy and Spain came samples of acute and convalescent COVID-19. Sources were T cells, B-cell-depleted T cells, or PBMCs; the material itself was cDNA or gDNA.

Under the authors' procedure: Using reference gene primer amplification, nucleated cell counts were estimated. TCRdb's copy holds only in-frame clones and misses some; the assay was immunoSEQ multiplex PCR. That table furnishes V, J and clone size, whereas the DNA furnished D and trimming. The sample lists under 200,000 clones; around 84% were seen once. The CDR3 has 12 amino acids. Losses at the gene ends were 5 bases for V and 15 bases for J; bases not matched to a gene: 7. Germline CDR1 SEHNR, CDR2 FQNEAQ (reference sequence). The receptor's source is a woman of 80 years or more with acute or convalescent COVID-19. The rearrangement joins TRBV7-9 to TRBJ2-1; 10 bases map to TRBD1. The sample consisted of peripheral blood. The DNA of the CDR3 is TGTGCCAGCAGCAGCGGGACAGGGGAACGGTTCTTC. Amino acids: CASSSGTGERFF. Filled out from reference TRBV7-9 and TRBJ2-1, the complete variable domain reads DTGVSQNPRHKITKRGQNVTFRCDPISEHNRLYWYRQTLGQGPEFLTYFQNEAQLEKSRLLSDRFSAERPKGSFSTLEIQRTEQGDSAMYLCASSSGTGERFFGPGTRLTVL.